This TCR beta chain is drawn from a study of T cell repertoires in cytomegalovirus infection. Across the study: Carrying CMV and the relevant HLA type showed in public TCR beta signatures.

This clonotype has only a few counts. Its target is not known. TCRdb ran MiXCR on the reads and lists one entry per CDR3 protein. Of around 300,000 distinct CDR3 sequences listed, 20% to 25% are singletons. Here the sequenced sample was cultured PBMCs, taken from culture after CMV antigen stimulation. The receptor was derived from a human donor in good health (CMV status not recorded). Some clones in this sample may be carry-over from other donors' samples.

CDR3 coding DNA: TGTGCCAGCAGTTTGACAAGCGGGAGGGTCGAGACCCAGTACTTC. Translated, it gives CASSLTSGRVETQYF. V gene TRBV12-3 or TRBV12-4 combines with J gene TRBJ2-5; 10 nucleotides match TRBD2. The CDR3 is 15 residues long. Trimming took 3 bases from V and 5 from J; bases not matched to a gene: 6.